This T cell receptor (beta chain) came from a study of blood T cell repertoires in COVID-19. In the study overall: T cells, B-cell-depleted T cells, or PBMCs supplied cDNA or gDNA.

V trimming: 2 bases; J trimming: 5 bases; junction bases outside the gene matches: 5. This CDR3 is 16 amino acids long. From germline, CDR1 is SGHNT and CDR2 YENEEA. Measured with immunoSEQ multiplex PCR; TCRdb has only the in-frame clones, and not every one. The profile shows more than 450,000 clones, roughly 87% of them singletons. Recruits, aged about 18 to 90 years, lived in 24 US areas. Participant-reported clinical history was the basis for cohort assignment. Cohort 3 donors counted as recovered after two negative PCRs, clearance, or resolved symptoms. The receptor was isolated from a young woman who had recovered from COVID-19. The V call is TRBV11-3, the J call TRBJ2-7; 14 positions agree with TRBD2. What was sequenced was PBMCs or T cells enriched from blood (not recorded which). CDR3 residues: CASSLRLAGGPHEQYF. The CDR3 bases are TGTGCCAGCAGCTTAAGACTAGCGGGGGGGCCCCACGAGCAGTACTTC.